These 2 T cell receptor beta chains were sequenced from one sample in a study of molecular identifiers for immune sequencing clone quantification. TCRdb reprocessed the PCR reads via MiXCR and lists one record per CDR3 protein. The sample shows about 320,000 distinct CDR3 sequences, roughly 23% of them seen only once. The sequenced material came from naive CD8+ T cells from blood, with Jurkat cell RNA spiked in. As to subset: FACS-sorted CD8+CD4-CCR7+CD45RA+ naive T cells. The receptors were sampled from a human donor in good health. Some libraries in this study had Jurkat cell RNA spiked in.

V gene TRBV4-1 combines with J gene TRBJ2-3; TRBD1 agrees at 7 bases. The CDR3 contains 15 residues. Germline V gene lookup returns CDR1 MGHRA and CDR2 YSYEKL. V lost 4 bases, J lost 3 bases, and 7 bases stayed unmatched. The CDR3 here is CASSPLQGRTDTQYF. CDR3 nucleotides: TGCGCCAGCAGCCCCTTACAGGGGCGGACAGATACGCAGTATTTT.

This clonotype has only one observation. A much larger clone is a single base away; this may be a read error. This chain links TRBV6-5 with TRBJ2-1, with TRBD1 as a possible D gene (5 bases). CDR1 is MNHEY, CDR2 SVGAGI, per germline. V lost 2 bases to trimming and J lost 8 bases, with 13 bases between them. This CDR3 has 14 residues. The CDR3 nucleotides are TGTGCCAGCAGTTACGTCCAGGGAATCCATGAGCAGTTCTTC. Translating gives CASSYVQGIHEQFF.